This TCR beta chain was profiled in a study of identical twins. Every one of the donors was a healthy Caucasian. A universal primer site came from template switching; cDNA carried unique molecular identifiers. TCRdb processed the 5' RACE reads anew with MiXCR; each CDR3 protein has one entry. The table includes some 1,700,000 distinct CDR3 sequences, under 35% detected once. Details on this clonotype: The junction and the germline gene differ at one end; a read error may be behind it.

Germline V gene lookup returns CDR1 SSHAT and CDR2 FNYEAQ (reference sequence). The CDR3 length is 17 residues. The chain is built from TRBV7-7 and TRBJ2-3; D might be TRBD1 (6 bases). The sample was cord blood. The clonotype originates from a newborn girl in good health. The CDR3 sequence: CASSLAPRGEGTDTQYF. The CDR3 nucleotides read TGTGCTAGCAGCTTAGCGCCCAGGGGTGAGGGGACAGATACGCAGTATTTT.